This T cell receptor beta chain emerged from a study of blood T cell repertoires in COVID-19 (dated by TCRdb to the early 2020s). Concerning the study at large: Samples from collaborators originated in the United States, Italy and Spain and spanned both the acute and convalescent phases of COVID-19. The prospective study material was composed of cDNA or gDNA derived from T cells, B-cell-depleted T cells, or PBMCs. HLA class I and class II types, where available, came from metadata supplied by the sample provider rather than from assay-based typing. Samples came from the ongoing ImmuneRACE study (first 160 participants) plus 1,254 subjects from 6 global collaborators. The sample metadata nearly always contained a de-identified subject ID, COVID-19 status, age in years and sex. The repertoires were released in a freely available public database intended as a resource for research on the immune response to SARS-CoV-2. Deeply sampled blood TCRbeta repertoires from subjects exposed to, actively infected with, or recovered from COVID-19 were included in the dataset.

TCRbeta CDR3 regions were amplified from genomic DNA using the immunoSEQ Assay, a bias-controlled multiplex PCR. Regarding the original processing steps: Nucleated cell counts per sample were estimated from amplification of reference gene primers within the assay. Sequence reads were collapsed and filtered to measure the absolute abundance of every unique TCRbeta CDR3 rearrangement. Productive Simpson clonality was computed per sample as the square root of Simpson's diversity index over productive rearrangements. Not all clones reach the TCRdb copy of this immuneACCESS table, which keeps in-frame sequences only. Checked studies attribute under half of the gap to unresolved V genes and leave the rest unexplained. V, J and clone size are those of that table, while D and trimming were read from the DNA. For this sample the table gives about 220,000 clones, of which around 85% were detected only once. Of the sample, more than 2.5% is held by the ten largest clones.

A word on this clone: It lacks a known antigen. No much larger clone exists at a distance of one base, and base qualities are not known.

The cysteine opens and the phenylalanine closes a CDR3 of 11 amino acids. Of all the DNA, just the CDR3 is kept, 33 bases in frame from base 1. V loses 7 bases of germline sequence and J loses 4 bases, and the interval between the two ends is 5 bases. CDR1 is given as LNHDA and CDR2 as SQIVND, both from the germline V gene (reference sequence). What the authors observed across the whole study: The amount of clinical and demographic metadata varied by source and participant and was provided uncurated.

A second Seattle source provided samples from volunteer blood donors who had recovered from COVID-19. The collaborating institutions used their own protocols to collect whole blood in K2EDTA tubes. For TCRbeta analysis, collaborator samples were shipped as frozen whole blood, as isolated PBMCs, or as DNA extracted from either sample type. The chain was built from TRBV19 and TRBJ2-4; the D gene is unclear. This receptor was identified in a woman younger than 45 who had recovered from COVID-19. The sequenced sample was peripheral blood. The DNA sequence is TGTGCCAGTAAGGAGAAAAACATTCAGTACTTC. This is translated as CASKEKNIQYF.